A single sample gave rise to the 5 T cell receptor beta chains below, sequenced in a study of blood T cell repertoires in COVID-19. Here immunoSEQ multiplex PCR was the method, and the copy in TCRdb shows in-frame clones only, minus some. Here the sample spans some 460,000 clones, 75% to 90% being singletons. The sample consisted of PBMCs or T cells enriched from blood (not recorded which). These receptor sequences come from a young woman who had recovered from COVID-19.

V and J are TRBV3-1 (or the pseudogene TRBV3-2) and TRBJ2-6; the D gene is possibly TRBD2 (5 bases). The CDR3 totals 16 residues. Trimming left V 8 bases short and J 1 base short, with 15 bases between. The germline V gene has CDR1 LGHDT and CDR2 YNNKEL (reference sequence). The CDR3: CASGDEGFSGANVLTF. The CDR3, as DNA: TGTGCCAGCGGGGATGAGGGATTTTCTGGGGCCAACGTCCTGACTTTC.

CDR3 region: CASTGQQETQYF. CDR3 nucleotide sequence: TGCGCCAGCACGGGACAGCAAGAGACCCAGTACTTC. The J gene is TRBJ2-5, the V gene TRBV5-1; 7 nucleotides agree with TRBD1. The length of the CDR3 is 12 residues. Germline trimming cut 6 bases from V and 2 bases from J; bases unmatched to any gene: 1. Germline-derived CDR1 and CDR2 are SGHRS and YFSETQ.

The chain employs TRBV5-1 and TRBJ2-2; D ambiguous. CDR1 and CDR2 (germline): SGHRS, YFSETQ. CDR3 length equals 11 residues. V was pared by 6 bases and J by 3 bases, with 3 bases between. The CDR3 loop is CASTDTGELFF. The DNA of the CDR3 is TGCGCCAGCACCGACACCGGGGAGCTGTTTTTT.

The J gene is TRBJ1-2, the V gene TRBV4-2; D not certain. V was trimmed by 0 bases and J by 4 bases, leaving 12 bases between them. Germline-derived CDR1 and CDR2 are LGHNA and YNFKEQ. The CDR3 spans 15 residues. The DNA for the CDR3 is TGTGCCAGCAGCCAAGAGACTGTCACCCCCTATGGCTACACCTTC. Encoded protein: CASSQETVTPYGYTF.

This clone was recorded a few times. The J gene is TRBJ1-2, the V gene TRBV30; tentative D call: TRBD1 (5 bases). This CDR3 region has 14 residues. Trimming took 1 base from V and 6 from J, leaving 15 bases between them. Per the germline V gene, CDR1 is GTSNPN and CDR2 is SVGIG (reference sequence). The CDR3 is CAWSAKGRVDGYTF. The CDR3 nucleotides are TGTGCCTGGAGTGCTAAGGGGCGAGTGGATGGCTACACCTTC.